A single sample is the source of the 16 T cell receptor beta chains below, sequenced in a study of cytomegalovirus exposure and HLA in healthy donors. The PCR ran on 60 Vbeta and 13 Jbeta primers. Assay used: immunoSEQ multiplex PCR; TCRdb lists only in-frame clones, some missing. Among over 150,000 clones listed, approximately 80% were seen once. The sequenced material came from PBMCs. All receptors come from a man aged 18 to 30 in good health and CMV-seropositive.

This clone was detected only a few times. The V call is TRBV27, the J call TRBJ2-7, with TRBD2 matching over 8 bases. Trimming cost V 2 bases and J 2 bases; bases outside gene matches: 2. CDR1 and CDR2 (germline): MNHEY, SMNVEV (reference sequence). The CDR3 spans 14 residues. DNA for the CDR3: TGTGCCAGCAGTTTAAACGGGAGGGCCTACGAGCAGTACTTC. Translation gives CASSLNGRAYEQYF.

This clone was recorded a few times. V and J are TRBV4-3 and TRBJ1-1; perhaps TRBD1 as D (5 bases). With 4 bases removed from V and 1 base from J, the gap between germline ends came to 10 bases. The CDR3 contains 14 residues. CDR1 and CDR2 (germline): LGHNA, YSLEER. In DNA, the CDR3 is TGCGCCAGCAGCCGGAATACAGGGAACACTGAAGCTTTCTTT. Residues: CASSRNTGNTEAFF.

The chain recombines TRBV29-1 with TRBJ2-5, with D uncertain. Germline V lookup: CDR1 SQVTM, CDR2 ANQGSEA. Trimming cost V 4 bases and J 4 bases, with 7 bases left between them. This CDR3 has 11 amino acids. The DNA of the CDR3 is TGCAGCGTTGCATGGGCAGAGACCCAGTACTTC. The encoded protein is CSVAWAETQYF.

The chain is built from TRBV5-6 and TRBJ2-3; 7 nucleotides line up with TRBD1. Per the germline V gene, CDR1 is SGHDT and CDR2 is YYEEEE. This CDR3 is 15 amino acids long. Losses at the gene ends were 4 bases for V and 4 bases for J; bases not matched to a gene: 9. The CDR3 bases are TGTGCCAGCAGCAGCACCGGGACAGTGCCAGATACGCAGTATTTT. Its protein product is CASSSTGTVPDTQYF.

V usage is TRBV9 and J usage is TRBJ1-2, with 10 bases lining up with TRBD1. V shed 5 bases, J shed 8 bases, and the junction held 12 bases outside the gene matches. CDR3 length equals 15 residues. Germline V lookup: CDR1 SGDLS, CDR2 YYNGEE. CDR3 in DNA: TGTGCCAGCAGTCGTACCCCGGGACAGGGGCCCGGCTACACCTTC. It yields the protein CASSRTPGQGPGYTF.

The CDR3 DNA reads as TGTGCCAGCAGCTGGGGGGGGATCCTAAGCTCCTACGAGCAGTACTTC. It yields the protein CASSWGGILSSYEQYF. The V call is TRBV11-2, the J call TRBJ2-7; TRBD2 matches 7 bases. The CDR3 has 16 amino acids. V was clipped by 4 bases and J by 0 bases; unmatched bases: 9. CDR1 is SGHAT, CDR2 FQNNGV, per germline.

This chain joins TRBV5-6 and TRBJ1-5; tentative D call: TRBD1 (5 bases). Germline V gives CDR1 SGHDT, CDR2 YYEEEE. The V and J ends lost 4 bases and 3 bases respectively, with 14 bases between them. This CDR3 contains 15 residues. CDR3 sequence reads: CASSTYPGYNQPQHF. The CDR3 DNA reads TGTGCCAGCAGCACATACCCAGGGTACAATCAGCCCCAGCATTTT.

This chain uses TRBV6-5 with TRBJ1-1, with TRBD1 matching over 8 bases. The CDR3 contains 15 residues. The ends lost 5 bases at V and 1 base at J; junction bases unmatched: 6. Germline V gives CDR1 MNHEY, CDR2 SVGAGI. In nucleotides, the CDR3 is TGTGCCAGCAGTACCCAGACAGGGGCGAACACTGAAGCTTTCTTT. Translating gives CASSTQTGANTEAFF.

As concerns this clone: The junction does not match germline at one end; this may be a read error. The V and J genes are TRBV7-9 and TRBJ2-5; 11 bases are a match to TRBD1. Germline V lookup: CDR1 SEHNR, CDR2 FQNEAQ (reference sequence). This CDR3 spans 18 amino acids. The CDR3 DNA sequence: TGTTCCAGCAGCCGTCTGGGACAGGGGGTTCATGTGGAAGAGACCCAGTACTTC. Translating it yields CSSSRLGQGVHVEETQYF.

This clone was seen a handful of times. The V and J genes are TRBV15 and TRBJ2-2, with TRBD1 matching 7 bases. Germline V gene data show CDR1 as LNHNV and CDR2 as YYDKDF (reference sequence). The CDR3 consists of 16 residues. V gave up 0 bases and J gave up 1 base; unmatched junction bases: 2. In nucleotides, the CDR3 is TGTGCCACCAGCAGAGAGACAGGGTGGAACACCGGGGAGCTGTTTTTT. Residues: CATSRETGWNTGELFF.

The gene calls are TRBV2 and TRBJ2-5, with a weak D call TRBD1 (5 bases). Trimming removed 2 bases from V and 4 bases from J, with 8 bases in between. Germline CDR1 is SNHLY and CDR2 is FYNNEI. This CDR3 has 13 amino acids. CDR3 region: CASSEQGRETQYF. The CDR3 DNA follows: TGTGCCAGCAGTGAACAGGGCCGAGAGACCCAGTACTTC.

V gene TRBV6-5 combines with J gene TRBJ1-6; D uncertain. The CDR3 covers 15 residues. Trimming removed 4 bases from V and 9 bases from J, with 16 bases in between. Germline CDR1 and CDR2: MNHEY and SVGAGI. The CDR3 sequence is CASSWERGRGSPLHF. In DNA form, the CDR3 reads TGTGCCAGCAGTTGGGAGCGAGGAAGAGGTTCACCCCTCCACTTT.

J is TRBJ1-6 and V is TRBV7-2; a possible D gene is TRBD1 (5 bases). The V and J ends lost 5 bases and 6 bases respectively, with 20 bases between them. This CDR3 is 17 amino acids long. Germline CDR1 SGHTA, CDR2 FQGNSA. This CDR3 is CASSPLSGQGGNSPLHF. The CDR3 DNA reads as TGTGCCAGCAGCCCACTTTCCGGGCAGGGTGGTAATTCACCCCTCCACTTT. Using reference TRBV7-2 and TRBJ1-6 for the parts outside the CDR3, the full variable domain is GAGVSQSPSNKVTEKGKDVELRCDPISGHTALYWYRQSLGQGLEFLIYFQGNSAPDKSGLPSDRFSAERTGGSVSTLTIQRTQQEDSAVYLCASSPLSGQGGNSPLHFGNGTRLTVT.

The chain is built from TRBV27 and TRBJ1-1, with 7 positions matching TRBD1. V was pared by 6 bases and J by 2 bases, with 6 bases of the junction left unmatched. The CDR3 covers 14 residues. Germline V CDR1 and CDR2: MNHEY, SMNVEV (reference sequence). Here the CDR3 DNA reads TGTGCCAGCAGCATCGGGACAGTTAACACTGAAGCTTTCTTT. It specifies CASSIGTVNTEAFF.

The chain joins TRBV9 to TRBJ2-5; 12 nucleotides align to TRBD2. The CDR3 totals 15 residues. Trimming removed 0 bases from V and 5 bases from J; junction bases left unmatched: 2. Germline loops: CDR1 SGDLS, CDR2 YYNGEE. The CDR3 DNA is TGTGCCAGCAGCGTAGGACTAGCGGGAGTGGAGACCCAGTACTTC. Protein sequence: CASSVGLAGVETQYF.

This clone was observed once. The gene calls are TRBV5-3 and TRBJ1-5, with 7 bases aligning to TRBD1. TRBV5-3 is an ORF, with its function uncertain. This CDR3 is built from 22 residues. The V segment lost 4 bases and the J segment 2 bases; nucleotides outside the gene matches: 27. CDR3 amino acids: CARSTLFSTRDRQGVGNQPQHF. The CDR3 DNA is TGTGCCAGAAGCACCTTATTCTCGACCAGGGATCGACAGGGAGTGGGCAATCAGCCCCAGCATTTT.